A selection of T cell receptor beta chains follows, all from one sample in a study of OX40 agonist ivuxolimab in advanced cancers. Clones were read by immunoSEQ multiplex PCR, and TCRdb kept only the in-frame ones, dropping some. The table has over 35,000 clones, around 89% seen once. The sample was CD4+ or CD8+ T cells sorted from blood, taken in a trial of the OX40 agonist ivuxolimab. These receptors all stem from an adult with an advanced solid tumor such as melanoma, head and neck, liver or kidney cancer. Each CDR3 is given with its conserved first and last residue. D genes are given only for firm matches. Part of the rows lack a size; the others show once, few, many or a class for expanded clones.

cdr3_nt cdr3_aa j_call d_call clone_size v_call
TGTGCCATTCAGACAGGTTCCTCTGGAAACACCATATATTTT CAIQTGSSGNTIYF TRBJ1-3 - - TRBV15
TGCGCCAGCAGCCAGACAGGGAGCATCGGGGAGACCCAGTACTTC CASSQTGSIGETQYF TRBJ2-5 TRBD1 - TRBV5-1
TGTGCCAGTAGTCCCCCGGATCAGCCCCAGCATTTT CASSPPDQPQHF TRBJ1-5 - once TRBV19
TGTGCCAGCAGCCAAGATCTGAGTAATGAAAAACTGTTTTTT CASSQDLSNEKLFF TRBJ1-4 - - TRBV14
TGCAGTGCTAGACTCCCCGGGGAGCTGTTTTTT CSARLPGELFF TRBJ2-2 - - TRBV20-1
TGTGCCAGCAGCTTAAGCAGGGGGCTAACTGAAGCTTTCTTT CASSLSRGLTEAFF TRBJ1-1 TRBD1 once TRBV11-1
TGTGCCAGCAGCGCACGGACAGGGAAGGTGAACACTGAAGCTTTCTTT CASSARTGKVNTEAFF TRBJ1-1 TRBD1 few TRBV11-2
TGTGCCAGCAGCCCTGATTCAGGCTCCTACGAGCAGTACTTC CASSPDSGSYEQYF TRBJ2-7 - - TRBV7-8
TGCGCCAGCAGCTTGTCTTTGTCAGGGGGCTGGAATGAGCAGTTCTTC CASSLSLSGGWNEQFF TRBJ2-1 TRBD1 - TRBV5-1
TGTGCCAGCAGCGTAGGGGGGGCGCTCGAAGTGACTGAAGCTTTCTTT CASSVGGALEVTEAFF TRBJ1-1 - - TRBV9
TGTGCCAGCAGTTTTAACGCAGACTCTGGAAACACCATATATTTT CASSFNADSGNTIYF TRBJ1-3 - few TRBV27
TGTGCCAGCAGCCCGAGTCCCGCCGAGCAGTACTTC CASSPSPAEQYF TRBJ2-7 - - TRBV7-2
TGTGCCATCAGTGCCTCGGGAGGGAATGGGAGGCAGCCCCAGCATTTT CAISASGGNGRQPQHF TRBJ1-5 - - TRBV10-3
TGTGCCAGCTCACCGGTCAGCGGGGATGAAAAACTGTTTTTT CASSPVSGDEKLFF TRBJ1-4 - - TRBV18
TGTGCCAGTCATGACAGGGGCAATCAGCCCCAGCATTTT CASHDRGNQPQHF TRBJ1-5 TRBD1 - TRBV19
TGCAGCGTGTCGCCCCAGACGGCCAAAAACATTCAGTACTTC CSVSPQTAKNIQYF TRBJ2-4 - few TRBV29-1
TGTGCCACCCTCGGACGGCCAGCGGACACAGATACGCAGTATTTT CATLGRPADTDTQYF TRBJ2-3 - - TRBV6-1
TGTGCCAGCAGCTCCTCCCTCTCTGGAGATACGCAGTATTTT CASSSSLSGDTQYF TRBJ2-3 - - TRBV7-2
TGTGCCAGCAGAGACCGGGACACGCATACAGATACGCAGTATTTT CASRDRDTHTDTQYF TRBJ2-3 - - TRBV18
TGTGCCAGCAGCTTTAGCGGGGGAAGCACAGATACGCAGTATTTT CASSFSGGSTDTQYF TRBJ2-3 TRBD2 - TRBV11-3
TGTGCCAGCAGTCGGGGACAGGGGAACGAGCAGTACTTC CASSRGQGNEQYF TRBJ2-7 TRBD1 once TRBV6-5
TGTGCCAGCAGCTTTGGACAGGGATTGGGGACCTACGAGCAGTACTTC CASSFGQGLGTYEQYF TRBJ2-7 TRBD1 - TRBV5-6
TGTGCCAGCAGCTTAGCGCTAGGACGACTAACCGGCGGGGAGCTGTTTTTT CASSLALGRLTGGELFF TRBJ2-2 - - TRBV7-2